The present T cell receptor beta chain was sequenced within a study of blood T cells in healthy people across ages. Study outcomes and limitations: Estimates of diversity drawn from one million T cells were considered underestimates. Older age coincided with a roughly linear decline in TCR beta diversity per million T cells.

The CDR3 spans 13 residues. V gave up 5 bases and J gave up 5 bases; unmatched junction bases: 6. Germline CDR1 DFQATT, CDR2 SNEGSKA (reference sequence). Healthy Caucasian individuals from Russia aged about 6 to 90 were enrolled as donors. A J-beta primer mix and a sample-barcoded 5' primer were used in a second PCR of about 7 to 12 cycles. TCRdb reprocessed the 5' RACE reads via MiXCR and lists one record per CDR3 protein. In the table there are approximately 690,000 distinct CDR3 sequences, 40% to 45% of which are singletons. Comment on this clonotype: What it binds is unknown. A much larger clone lies a single base off, so this may be a read error.

The specimen sequenced was blood. This TCR came from a man at least 80 years old in good health. The chain couples TRBV20-1 to TRBJ2-5; 9 nucleotides line up with TRBD2. The chain's CDR3 is CSAVAGAMETQYF. CDR3 DNA sequence: TGCAGTGCTGTAGCGGGAGCCATGGAGACCCAGTACTTC.